This T cell receptor (beta chain) was identified during a study of memory CD4+ T cells and cytomegalovirus serostatus. The germline V gene encodes CDR1 MNHEY and CDR2 SMNVEV (reference sequence). The CDR3 runs 13 residues. The V end lost 6 bases, the J end lost 3 bases, and 12 bases lay between the germline ends. Single viable CD3+CD4+CD8-CD45RO+ cells were sorted as the memory CD4+ T cells. Method: immunoSEQ multiplex PCR; TCRdb's copy keeps in-frame clones and lacks some. The table shows approximately 51,000 clones, with around 76% occurring only once. The sequence was collected from an adult in good health and CMV-seropositive. The genes are TRBV27 and TRBJ2-7; perhaps D is TRBD1 or TRBD2 (5 bases each). The material sequenced was memory CD4+ T cells from blood. The DNA of the CDR3 is TGTGCCAGCAGCCTCTTGAGGGGCTACGAGCAGTACTTC. Amino acid sequence: CASSLLRGYEQYF.